The next 6 T cell receptor beta chains were all read from a single sample in a study of T cell responses to AZD1222 COVID-19 vaccine. Repertoires were generated with immunoSEQ multiplex PCR, while TCRdb's copy carries only in-frame clones and drops some. The table records around 110,000 clones, 75% to 90% of them present only once. Sample: peripheral blood, taken on day 0 of AZD1222 vaccination. The receptors stem from an adult in good health.

V usage is TRBV4-2 and J usage is TRBJ2-3; maybe TRBD2 (6 bases). Germline V gene sequence: CDR1 LGHNA, CDR2 YNFKEQ. V shed 5 bases and J shed 3 bases, with 9 bases lying between them. The CDR3 is 13 residues long. The chain's CDR3 is CASSYGGTDTQYF. CDR3 DNA: TGTGCCAGCAGCTACGGGGGTACAGATACGCAGTATTTT.

The V gene is TRBV9, the J gene TRBJ1-2; no reliable D call. The CDR3 spans 14 residues. Trimming removed 1 base from V and 4 bases from J, with 11 bases in between. CDR1 SGDLS and CDR2 YYNGEE come from the germline V gene. The CDR3 DNA reads TGTGCCAGCAGCGTAAACAGCCCCCCCTATGGCTACACCTTC. Protein sequence: CASSVNSPPYGYTF.

In this sample, this clone turned up once. The V gene is TRBV19, the J gene TRBJ1-5; 7 bases map to TRBD1. This CDR3 has 14 amino acids. From germline, CDR1 is LNHDA and CDR2 SQIVND (reference sequence). V trimming: 7 bases; J trimming: 4 bases; junction bases outside the gene matches: 7. CDR3 in DNA: TGTGCCAGTACCCGACAGGGTAGTAATCAGCCCCAGCATTTT. Amino acid sequence: CASTRQGSNQPQHF.

The rearrangement uses TRBV30 and TRBJ1-2; D gene uncertain. From germline, CDR1 is GTSNPN and CDR2 SVGIG (reference sequence). CDR3 length: 13 residues. V gave up 1 base and J gave up 5 bases, with 11 bases separating them. CDR3 protein: CAWSDPRRYGYTF. As DNA, the CDR3 is TGTGCCTGGAGTGACCCCAGGAGGTATGGCTACACCTTC.

The J gene is TRBJ1-1, the V gene TRBV19; possible D gene TRBD1, 6 bases. V lost 5 bases to trimming and J lost 6 bases, with 13 bases between them. The CDR3 extends over 13 amino acids. Germline CDR1 and CDR2: LNHDA and SQIVND (reference sequence). The CDR3 sequence: CASSETGEAEAFF. The CDR3 coding sequence is TGTGCCAGTAGTGAGACAGGTGAGGCTGAAGCTTTCTTT. The complete variable domain, with remaining parts taken from reference TRBV19 and TRBJ1-1, reads DGGITQSPKYLFRKEGQNVTLSCEQNLNHDAMYWYRQDPGQGLRLIYYSQIVNDFQKGDIAEGYSVSREKKESFPLTVTSAQKNPTAFYLCASSETGEAEAFFGQGTRLTVV.

The chain couples TRBV9 to TRBJ1-3; the D gene is possibly TRBD1 (5 bases). Germline V gene sequence: CDR1 SGDLS, CDR2 YYNGEE. This CDR3 is 15 amino acids long. V lost 0 bases to trimming and J lost 2 bases, with 9 bases between them. Here the CDR3 DNA reads TGTGCCAGCAGCGTAGTTGGGGACCCTGGAAACACCATATATTTT. It codes for CASSVVGDPGNTIYF.